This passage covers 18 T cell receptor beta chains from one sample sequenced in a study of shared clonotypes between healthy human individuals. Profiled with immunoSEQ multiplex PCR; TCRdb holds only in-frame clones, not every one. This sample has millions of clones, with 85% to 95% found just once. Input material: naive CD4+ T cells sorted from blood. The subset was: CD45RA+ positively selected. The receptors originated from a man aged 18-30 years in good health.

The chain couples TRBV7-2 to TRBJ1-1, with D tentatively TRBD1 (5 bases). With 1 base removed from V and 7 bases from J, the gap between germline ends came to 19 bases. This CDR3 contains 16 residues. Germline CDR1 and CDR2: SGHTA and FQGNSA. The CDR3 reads CASSLESGVISSEAFF. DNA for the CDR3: TGTGCCAGCAGCTTAGAATCGGGGGTGATTTCAAGTGAAGCTTTCTTT.

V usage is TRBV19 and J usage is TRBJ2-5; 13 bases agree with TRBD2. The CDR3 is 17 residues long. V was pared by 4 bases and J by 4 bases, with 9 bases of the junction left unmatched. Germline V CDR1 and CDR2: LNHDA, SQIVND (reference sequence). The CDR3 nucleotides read TGTGCCAGTAGTACCCGTAGGACTAGCGGGAGCCGAGAGACCCAGTACTTC. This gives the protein CASSTRRTSGSRETQYF.

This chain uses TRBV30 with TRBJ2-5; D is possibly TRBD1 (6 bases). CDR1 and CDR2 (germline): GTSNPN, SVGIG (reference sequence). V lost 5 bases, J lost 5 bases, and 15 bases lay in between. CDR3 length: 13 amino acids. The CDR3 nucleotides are TGTGCCTGGGCTCAGGGGATTTCGGAGACCCAGTACTTC. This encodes CAWAQGISETQYF.

CDR3 loop: CASTKGQNGNQPQHF. CDR3 nucleotide sequence: TGTGCCAGCACCAAGGGTCAGAATGGTAATCAGCCCCAGCATTTT. V and J are TRBV6-1 and TRBJ1-5; no clear D gene. This CDR3 region has 15 residues. V dropped 7 bases and J dropped 4 bases, with 17 bases sitting between them. Germline V gives CDR1 MNHNS, CDR2 SASEGT.

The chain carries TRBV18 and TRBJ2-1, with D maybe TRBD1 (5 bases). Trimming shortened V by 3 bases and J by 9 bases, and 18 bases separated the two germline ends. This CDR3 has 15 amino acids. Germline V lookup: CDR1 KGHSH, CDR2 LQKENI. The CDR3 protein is CASSPLDTVLSEQFF. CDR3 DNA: TGTGCCAGCTCACCTTTGGACACGGTTCTATCTGAGCAGTTCTTC.

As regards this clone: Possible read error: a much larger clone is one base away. In DNA, the CDR3 is TGTGCCAGCAGTTCCGGACCGCCATATGGCTGCACCTTC. This encodes CASSSGPPYGCTF. The chain carries TRBV28 and TRBJ1-2; D uncertain. The CDR3 is 13 amino acids. Germline values: CDR1 MDHEN, CDR2 SYDVKM.

Written as DNA, the CDR3 is TGTGCCAGCAGCAAACAGGGAAATCAGCCCCAGCATTTT. This sequence encodes CASSKQGNQPQHF. The V gene is TRBV11-2, the J gene TRBJ1-5, with D tentatively TRBD1 (6 bases). This CDR3 contains 13 residues. V was shortened by 5 bases and J by 4 bases, with 9 bases between the two germline ends. Germline-derived CDR1 and CDR2 are SGHAT and FQNNGV. Using reference TRBV11-2 and TRBJ1-5 for the parts outside the CDR3, the full variable domain is EAGVAQSPRYKIIEKRQSVAFWCNPISGHATLYWYQQILGQGPKLLIQFQNNGVVDDSQLPKDRFSAERLKGVDSTLKIQPAKLEDSAVYLCASSKQGNQPQHFGDGTRLSIL.

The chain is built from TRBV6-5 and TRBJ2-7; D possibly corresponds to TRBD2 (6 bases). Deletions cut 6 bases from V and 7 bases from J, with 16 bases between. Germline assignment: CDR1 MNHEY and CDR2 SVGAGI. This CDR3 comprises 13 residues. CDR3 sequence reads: CASSPQPGREQYF. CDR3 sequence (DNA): TGTGCCAGCAGCCCCCAACCCGGGAGAGAGCAGTACTTC.

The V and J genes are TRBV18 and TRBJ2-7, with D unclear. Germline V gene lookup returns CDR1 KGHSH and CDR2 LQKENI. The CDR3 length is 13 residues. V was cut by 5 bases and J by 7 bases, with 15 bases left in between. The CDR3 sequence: CASSTSGIGEQYF. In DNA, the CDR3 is TGTGCCAGCTCAACTTCAGGTATCGGGGAGCAGTACTTC.

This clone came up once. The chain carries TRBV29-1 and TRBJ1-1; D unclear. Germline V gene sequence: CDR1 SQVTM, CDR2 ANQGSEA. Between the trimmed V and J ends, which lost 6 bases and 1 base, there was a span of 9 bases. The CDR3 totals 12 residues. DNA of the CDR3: TGCAGCGTGCACCACCCGAACACTGAAGCTTTCTTT. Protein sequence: CSVHHPNTEAFF.

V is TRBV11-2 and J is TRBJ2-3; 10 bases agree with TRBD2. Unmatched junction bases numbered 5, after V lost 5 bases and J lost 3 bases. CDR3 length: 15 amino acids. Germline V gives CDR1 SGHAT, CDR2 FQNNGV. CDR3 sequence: CASSRTSGRTDTQYF. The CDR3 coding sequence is TGTGCCAGCAGCAGGACTAGCGGTCGGACAGATACGCAGTATTTT.

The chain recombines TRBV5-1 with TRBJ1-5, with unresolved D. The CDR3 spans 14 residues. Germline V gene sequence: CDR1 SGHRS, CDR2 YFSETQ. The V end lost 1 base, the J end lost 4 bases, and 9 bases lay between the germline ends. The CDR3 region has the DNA TGCGCCAGCAGCTTGAGTGGGGAGAATCAGCCCCAGCATTTT. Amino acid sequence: CASSLSGENQPQHF.

The CDR3 loop is CASSLFGVENTEAFF. The CDR3 nucleotides read TGTGCCAGCAGCTTATTCGGGGTTGAGAACACTGAAGCTTTCTTT. The chain uses TRBV7-6 and TRBJ1-1; D uncertain. Trimming removed 2 bases from V and 1 base from J, with 11 bases in between. The CDR3 runs 15 residues. In germline, CDR1 is SGHVS, CDR2 FNYEAQ.

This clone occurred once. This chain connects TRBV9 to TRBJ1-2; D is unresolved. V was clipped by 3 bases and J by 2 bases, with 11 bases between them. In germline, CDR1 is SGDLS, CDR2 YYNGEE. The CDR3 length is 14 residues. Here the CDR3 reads CASSGVSANYGYTF. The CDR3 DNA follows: TGTGCCAGCAGCGGGGTCTCGGCCAACTATGGCTACACCTTC.

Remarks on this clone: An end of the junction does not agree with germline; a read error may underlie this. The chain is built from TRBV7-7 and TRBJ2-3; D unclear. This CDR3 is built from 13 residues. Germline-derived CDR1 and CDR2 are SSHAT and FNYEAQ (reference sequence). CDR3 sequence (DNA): TGTGCTAGCAGCGATTACCCCACTGATACGCAGTATTTT. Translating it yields CASSDYPTDTQYF.

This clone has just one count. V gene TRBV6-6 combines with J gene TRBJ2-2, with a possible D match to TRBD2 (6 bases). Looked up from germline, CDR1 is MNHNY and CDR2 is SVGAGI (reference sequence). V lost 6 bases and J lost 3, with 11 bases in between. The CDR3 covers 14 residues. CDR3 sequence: CASRSGSYTGELFF. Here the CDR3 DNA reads TGTGCCAGCAGATCCGGGAGCTACACCGGGGAGCTGTTTTTT.

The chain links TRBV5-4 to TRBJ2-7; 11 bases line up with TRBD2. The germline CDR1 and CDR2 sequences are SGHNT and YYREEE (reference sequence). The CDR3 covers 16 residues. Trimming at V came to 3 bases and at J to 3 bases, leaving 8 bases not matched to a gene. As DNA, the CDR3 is TGTGCCAGCAGCTCCCCCTTAGCGGGAGGGCTCTACGAGCAGTACTTC. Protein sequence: CASSSPLAGGLYEQYF.

This CDR3 reads CASSLSQDNQPQHF. The CDR3 DNA reads TGTGCCAGCAGCTTAAGTCAGGACAATCAGCCCCAGCATTTT. The chain joins TRBV5-4 to TRBJ1-5; D unclear. Deletions cut 2 bases from V and 3 bases from J, with 9 bases between. The CDR3 runs 14 residues. Germline CDR1 is SGHNT and CDR2 is YYREEE (reference sequence).